This entry concerns a single TCR beta chain. Its antigen remains unknown. The data originate from a study of radiotherapy plus CTLA-4 blockade in lung cancer. On the study more broadly: Objective responses were recorded in less than 20% of patients, with disease control recorded in 25% to 40%. Study-level results: Early blood T cell clone dynamics reportedly forecast response best, with interferon-beta.

V was clipped by 0 bases and J by 7 bases; unmatched bases: 5. CDR1 and CDR2 from the germline V gene are LNHNV and YYDKDF (reference sequence). This CDR3 comprises 15 residues. Using immunoSEQ multiplex PCR, the repertoire was profiled, and TCRdb retains in-frame clones only, with some absent. The sample has around 44,000 clones, 75% to 90% seen once. Those patients who had chemo-refractory metastatic non-small-cell lung cancer were given focal radiation along with CTLA-4 blockade through ipilimumab. Sequences were derived from peripheral blood, sampled from a patient treated with radiotherapy plus ipilimumab. The origin of this receptor is a human donor with non-small cell lung cancer that progressed on radiotherapy plus ipilimumab. Some clones in this sample may be carry-over from other donors' samples. The gene calls are TRBV15 and TRBJ1-2; the match to TRBD1 covers 10 bases. In DNA form, the CDR3 reads TGTGCCACCAGCAGAGATAGGACAGGGGGTATTGGCTACACCTTC. Its translation is CATSRDRTGGIGYTF.